These 8 T cell receptor beta chains were all obtained from the same sample, sequenced in a study of HIV-infected patients and healthy controls. Alpha and beta constant-region primers primed reverse transcription of approximately 0.55 ug RNA. Using multiplexing indices, alpha and beta chain libraries were generated apart by chain-specific third strand synthesis. One entry per CDR3 protein, called by TCRdb with MiXCR from the 5' RACE reads. The repertoire holds about 11,000 distinct CDR3 sequences, with over 4% as singletons. The repertoire came from unfractionated whole blood and reflected all unsorted peripheral T cells. The sample was blood. The receptors shown here come from an adult in good health.

This clonotype was picked up a small number of times. The CDR3 loop reads CSARVFLTTSGADTQYF. The CDR3 region has the DNA TGCAGTGCTAGAGTTTTCTTGACCACCTCAGGGGCAGATACGCAGTATTTT. This rearrangement joins TRBV20-1 to TRBJ2-3; maybe TRBD1 (6 bases). Germline values: CDR1 DFQATT, CDR2 SNEGSKA (reference sequence). CDR3 size: 17 residues. Trimming removed 1 base at V and 4 bases at J, with 21 bases between.

This clonotype was counted many times. The CDR3 DNA reads TGTGCCAGCAGTACCCCCGGACAGGGCTCCTACGAGCAGTACTTC. This sequence encodes CASSTPGQGSYEQYF. The chain couples TRBV27 to TRBJ2-7, with 8 bases matching TRBD1. The J segment lost 0 bases and the V segment lost 5 bases, leaving 6 bases of the junction unmatched. The germline V gene has CDR1 MNHEY and CDR2 SMNVEV (reference sequence). The CDR3 sequence is 15 residues long.

In this sample, this clonotype is medium-sized. In DNA form, the CDR3 reads TGCGCCAGCAGCTTGGCGGGGGAATCCTACAATGAGCAGTTCTTC. This translates into CASSLAGESYNEQFF. V is TRBV5-1 and J is TRBJ2-1; weak D call: TRBD2 (6 bases). V was pared by 0 bases and J by 1 base, with 8 bases between. Germline assignment: CDR1 SGHRS and CDR2 YFSETQ. This CDR3 is 15 amino acids long.

This clonotype was counted at least ten times. This chain connects TRBV12-3 or TRBV12-4 to TRBJ2-1; D remains ambiguous. The CDR3 sequence is 12 residues long. The V end lost 7 bases, the J end lost 11 bases, and 15 bases lay between the germline ends. CDR3 sequence: CASNYQALKQFF. CDR3 bases: TGTGCCAGCAATTACCAGGCACTTAAGCAGTTCTTC.

The chain joins TRBV10-3 to TRBJ2-7, with TRBD2 matching 9 bases. This CDR3 is built from 17 residues. Trimming took 0 bases from V and 0 from J; bases not matched to a gene: 6. Germline assignment: CDR1 ENHRY and CDR2 SYGVKD. CDR3 region: CAISESLAGPSSYEQYF. As DNA, the CDR3 is TGTGCCATCAGTGAGTCTCTAGCGGGACCTAGCTCCTACGAGCAGTACTTC.

This clonotype was seen ten or more times. This chain connects TRBV10-3 to TRBJ1-1; D may be TRBD1 (6 bases). CDR1 is ENHRY and CDR2 is SYGVKD in the germline V gene. Deletions cut 4 bases from V and 6 bases from J, with 24 bases between. This CDR3 is 17 amino acids long. For the CDR3, the DNA is TGTGCCATCAGTGCGCAGGGGATCCAGGGCCTGGGGGCTGAAGCTTTCTTT. Translation: CAISAQGIQGLGAEAFF.

By its share, this clonotype is medium-sized. The chain recombines TRBV4-2 with TRBJ1-3, with a possible D match to TRBD1 (5 bases). CDR3 size: 15 residues. The V end lost 0 bases, the J end lost 4 bases, and 10 bases lay between the germline ends. Germline CDR1 reads LGHNA; CDR2 reads YNFKEQ. The CDR3 here is CASSQDGGDGNTIYF. The CDR3 coding sequence is TGTGCCAGCAGCCAAGATGGGGGAGACGGAAACACCATATATTTT.

By share, this clonotype ranks as medium-sized. This chain joins TRBV6-1 and TRBJ2-3; 7 bases match TRBD2. The V segment lost 8 bases and the J segment 4 bases; nucleotides outside the gene matches: 15. The germline V gene has CDR1 MNHNS and CDR2 SASEGT. The CDR3 is made up of 16 amino acids. CDR3 amino acids: CASRSGATLSADTQYF. The CDR3 DNA follows: TGTGCCAGCCGAAGCGGGGCTACGTTATCAGCAGATACGCAGTATTTT.